One sample yielded the 32 T cell receptor beta chains listed below, sequenced in a study of blood T cell repertoires in COVID-19. TCRdb's table, derived via immunoSEQ multiplex PCR, lists solely in-frame clones and lacks some. The data show more than 150,000 clones, about 87% seen once. Sequenced input: peripheral blood. The receptors shown here come from a man in his forties or fifties with active or convalescent COVID-19.

The chain combines TRBV4-1 with TRBJ2-1; TRBD2 matches at 13 bases. The germline CDR1 and CDR2 sequences are MGHRA and YSYEKL. V lost 4 bases, J lost 7 bases, and 7 bases stayed unmatched. The CDR3 covers 16 residues. Written as DNA, the CDR3 is TGCGCCAGCAGCCGGGAGACTAGCGGGGGGCCTAATGAGCAGTTCTTC. Translating gives CASSRETSGGPNEQFF.

The chain links TRBV18 to TRBJ2-1; TRBD2 agrees at 14 bases. The CDR3 is 16 amino acids. Germline CDR1 reads KGHSH; CDR2 reads LQKENI. Trimming took 4 bases from V and 4 from J; bases not matched to a gene: 3. The CDR3 protein is CASSLGTSGRYNEQFF. In DNA form, the CDR3 reads TGTGCCAGCTCACTTGGGACTAGCGGGAGATACAATGAGCAGTTCTTC.

The J gene is TRBJ2-5, the V gene TRBV18; the match to TRBD2 covers 7 bases. With V trimmed by 3 bases and J by 5 bases, 12 bases remained unmatched. CDR1 and CDR2 (germline): KGHSH, LQKENI. CDR3 length: 16 residues. The CDR3: CASSPEGAGYSETQYF. The CDR3 DNA is TGTGCCAGCTCACCGGAAGGAGCGGGGTATTCGGAGACCCAGTACTTC. Looking up the rest from reference TRBV18 and TRBJ2-5 gives the full variable domain: NAGVMQNPRHLVRRRGQEARLRCSPMKGHSHVYWYRQLPEEGLKFMVYLQKENIIDESGMPKERFSAEFPKEGPSILRIQQVVRGDSAAYFCASSPEGAGYSETQYFGPGTRLLVL.

The sample holds a few counts of this clone. V and J are TRBV11-2 and TRBJ1-3; D perhaps matches TRBD1 (5 bases). V was clipped by 0 bases and J by 4 bases, with 10 bases between them. Germline CDR1 reads SGHAT; CDR2 reads FQNNGV. There are 15 residues in the CDR3. DNA of the CDR3: TGTGCCAGCAGCTTAGAACCGGGGGGAGGAAACACCATATATTTT. Translated: CASSLEPGGGNTIYF.

CDR3 sequence: CASSLTRGGTDTQYF. The CDR3, as DNA: TGTGCCAGCAGCTTGACGCGGGGGGGCACAGATACGCAGTATTTT. The rearrangement links TRBV7-9 to TRBJ2-3, with 8 bases identical to TRBD2. CDR1 SEHNR and CDR2 FQNEAQ come from the germline V gene (reference sequence). J gave up 1 base and V 3 bases, and 3 bases lay outside the gene matches. The CDR3 has 15 residues.

The rearrangement links TRBV9 to TRBJ2-1; unclear D gene. CDR1 and CDR2 (germline): SGDLS, YYNGEE. The CDR3 contains 11 residues. V was trimmed by 0 bases and J by 8 bases, leaving 3 bases between them. In DNA form, the CDR3 reads TGTGCCAGCAGCGTAGCTGATGAGCAGTTCTTC. As protein: CASSVADEQFF.

CDR3 sequence: CASSQDGTYEQYF. The CDR3 nucleotides are TGCGCCAGCAGCCAAGACGGGACCTACGAGCAGTACTTC. The rearrangement joins TRBV4-1 to TRBJ2-7; perhaps TRBD2 as D (5 bases). CDR1 and CDR2 (germline): MGHRA, YSYEKL. This CDR3 is 13 amino acids long. V was pared by 0 bases and J by 2 bases, with 5 bases between.

V and J are TRBV10-2 and TRBJ1-2, with D maybe TRBD1 (5 bases). Germline-derived CDR1 and CDR2 are WSHSY and SAAADI. This CDR3 has 15 residues. The V gene lost 4 bases and the J gene lost 3 bases, with 15 bases spanning the gap. The CDR3 DNA is TGCGCCAGCAGTGCTTGGGCGGGGGGTGACTATGGCTACACCTTC. Translating it yields CASSAWAGGDYGYTF.

This clone was recorded once. The chain uses TRBV19 and TRBJ2-7; D not resolved. V shed 1 base and J shed 0 bases, with 4 bases lying between them. Germline CDR1 is LNHDA and CDR2 is SQIVND (reference sequence). CDR3 length: 13 residues. CDR3 coding DNA: TGTGCCAGTAGTATAGCCATCTCCTACGAGCAGTACTTC. This sequence encodes CASSIAISYEQYF.

This chain uses TRBV3-1 (or the pseudogene TRBV3-2) with TRBJ1-5, with TRBD1 matching over 7 bases. CDR1 and CDR2 (germline): LGHDT, YNNKEL (reference sequence). J gave up 11 bases and V 6 bases, and 13 bases lay outside the gene matches. The CDR3 has 14 residues. CDR3 protein: CASSEGGRPEAQHF. The CDR3 coding sequence is TGTGCCAGCAGTGAAGGGGGCCGCCCAGAAGCCCAGCATTTT.

The chain joins TRBV27 to TRBJ2-7; no firm D call. The CDR3 is 13 residues long. Trimming pared 6 bases from V and 6 bases from J, leaving 15 bases between. CDR1 and CDR2 from the germline V gene are MNHEY and SMNVEV (reference sequence). CDR3: CASRGSPPGEQYF. CDR3 sequence (DNA): TGTGCCAGCAGAGGATCCCCCCCAGGCGAGCAGTACTTC.

The rearrangement uses TRBV7-9 and TRBJ1-1; D may be TRBD1 (6 bases). The CDR3 length is 13 residues. The V gene lost 5 bases and the J gene lost 5 bases, with 12 bases spanning the gap. Germline CDR1 reads SEHNR; CDR2 reads FQNEAQ (reference sequence). CDR3 residues: CASSPSGVTEAFF. Written as DNA, the CDR3 is TGTGCCAGCAGCCCGTCAGGGGTGACTGAAGCTTTCTTT.

This rearrangement joins TRBV2 to TRBJ2-3, with 7 bases identical to TRBD1. The CDR3 consists of 14 residues. From germline, CDR1 is SNHLY and CDR2 FYNNEI. V dropped 6 bases and J dropped 1; count of bases not matched to a gene: 4. CDR3 coding DNA: TGTGCCAGCAGCTCCGGGACAGGCACAGATACGCAGTATTTT. Translated: CASSSGTGTDTQYF.

The chain uses TRBV11-3 and TRBJ1-2, with 7 bases aligning to TRBD1. This CDR3 has 15 residues. From germline, CDR1 is SGHNT and CDR2 YENEEA. Germline trimming cut 5 bases from V and 0 bases from J; bases unmatched to any gene: 6. The CDR3 region has the DNA TGTGCCAGCAGCCCTCGACAGGGAGCTAACTATGGCTACACCTTC. Translating gives CASSPRQGANYGYTF.

This sequence joins TRBV2 and TRBJ2-3; 7 bases fit TRBD1. Germline V lookup: CDR1 SNHLY, CDR2 FYNNEI. This CDR3 has 14 residues. Germline trimming cut 8 bases from V and 3 bases from J; bases unmatched to any gene: 8. The CDR3 nucleotides read TGTGCCAGCCCTGGGACAGACCTAACAGATACGCAGTATTTT. Its protein is CASPGTDLTDTQYF.

The chain carries TRBV30 and TRBJ2-2, with a possible D match to TRBD2 (6 bases). The CDR3 covers 12 residues. Germline lookup yields CDR1 GTSNPN and CDR2 SVGIG (reference sequence). V dropped 4 bases and J dropped 6 bases, with 9 bases sitting between them. The CDR3 loop reads CAWNLAPGELFF. CDR3 sequence (DNA): TGTGCCTGGAACCTAGCGCCCGGGGAGCTGTTTTTT.

The chain recombines TRBV4-1 with TRBJ2-7, with 10 bases that match TRBD1. The CDR3 runs 15 residues. The V segment lost 3 bases and the J segment 3 bases; nucleotides outside the gene matches: 5. The germline CDR1 and CDR2 sequences are MGHRA and YSYEKL. The CDR3 DNA sequence: TGCGCCAGCAGCCAGACAGGGGGCATCTTCTACGAGCAGTACTTC. Residues: CASSQTGGIFYEQYF.

The genes are TRBV29-1 and TRBJ2-1; TRBD1 matches 7 bases. Per germline, CDR1 SQVTM and CDR2 ANQGSEA. This CDR3 contains 12 residues. The J segment lost 4 bases and the V segment lost 8 bases, leaving 5 bases of the junction unmatched. CDR3: CSFRDSYNEQFF. CDR3 DNA: TGCAGCTTCCGGGACAGTTACAATGAGCAGTTCTTC.

V usage is TRBV5-4 and J usage is TRBJ2-7; D possibly corresponds to TRBD1 (5 bases). Germline V CDR1 and CDR2: SGHNT, YYREEE (reference sequence). CDR3 size: 15 residues. Trimming took 0 bases from V and 4 from J, leaving 14 bases between them. The CDR3 is CASSLAGFEGYEQYF. In nucleotides, the CDR3 is TGTGCCAGCAGCTTGGCAGGGTTTGAAGGTTACGAGCAGTACTTC. The whole variable domain, filled in from reference TRBV5-4 and TRBJ2-7, reads ETGVTQSPTHLIKTRGQQVTLRCSSQSGHNTVSWYQQALGQGPQFIFQYYREEENGRGNFPPRFSGLQFPNYSSELNVNALELDDSALYLCASSLAGFEGYEQYFGPGTRLTVT.

The chain has TRBV6-4 and TRBJ1-1; D ambiguous. V dropped 4 bases and J dropped 2 bases, with 8 bases sitting between them. Germline V gene data show CDR1 as MRHNA and CDR2 as SNTAGT. This CDR3 comprises 13 residues. The CDR3 region is CASSVEANTEAFF. CDR3 nucleotides: TGTGCCAGCAGTGTCGAAGCAAACACTGAAGCTTTCTTT.

This chain joins TRBV11-2 and TRBJ1-4, with 9 bases fitting TRBD1. This CDR3 comprises 15 residues. Germline CDR1 is SGHAT and CDR2 is FQNNGV. With V trimmed by 5 bases and J by 7 bases, 8 bases remained unmatched. The CDR3: CASSPGQGLGEKLFF. As DNA, the CDR3 is TGTGCCAGCAGCCCAGGACAGGGGTTAGGTGAAAAACTGTTTTTT.

The chain recombines TRBV19 with TRBJ1-6, with TRBD1 matching 7 bases. CDR3 length equals 13 residues. V dropped 6 bases and J dropped 10; count of bases not matched to a gene: 6. Germline CDR1 is LNHDA and CDR2 is SQIVND (reference sequence). CDR3 residues: CASRQGRGSPLHF. The DNA for the CDR3 is TGTGCCAGTAGACAGGGGAGAGGCTCACCCCTCCACTTT. Based on the CDR3 plus reference TRBV19 and TRBJ1-6, the full variable domain is DGGITQSPKYLFRKEGQNVTLSCEQNLNHDAMYWYRQDPGQGLRLIYYSQIVNDFQKGDIAEGYSVSREKKESFPLTVTSAQKNPTAFYLCASRQGRGSPLHFGNGTRLTVT.

This clone was detected a few times. The chain carries TRBV4-1 and TRBJ1-2; D not certain. Germline V gene sequence: CDR1 MGHRA, CDR2 YSYEKL. Trimming pared 3 bases from V and 2 bases from J, leaving 22 bases between. The CDR3 extends over 18 amino acids. The CDR3 DNA sequence: TGCGCCAGCAGCCAGTCGTGGCCAAGGCGAGCGGTGAACTATGGCTACACCTTC. This encodes CASSQSWPRRAVNYGYTF.

The V call is TRBV4-1, the J call TRBJ1-2; D is unclear. Looked up from germline, CDR1 is MGHRA and CDR2 is YSYEKL. Trimming removed 3 bases from V and 0 bases from J, with 20 bases in between. This CDR3 spans 18 amino acids. In DNA form, the CDR3 reads TGCGCCAGCAGCCAGTTGGGCGAATTTTTATCGGCTAACTATGGCTACACCTTC. This sequence encodes CASSQLGEFLSANYGYTF.

This chain links TRBV5-4 with TRBJ2-7; no reliable D call. V was pared by 1 base and J by 3 bases, with 8 bases between. Per the germline V gene, CDR1 is SGHNT and CDR2 is YYREEE (reference sequence). The CDR3 is 13 amino acids. The CDR3 loop is CASSLSPSYEQYF. The CDR3 coding sequence is TGTGCCAGCAGCTTGAGCCCTAGCTACGAGCAGTACTTC.

The rearrangement uses TRBV6-8 and TRBJ1-5; no reliable D call. This CDR3 region has 14 residues. V lost 0 bases and J lost 6, with 9 bases in between. CDR1 is MNHGY and CDR2 is SAAAGT in the germline V gene. Here the CDR3 DNA reads TGTGCCAGCAGTTACTCGGGCAGTAGTCAGCCCCAGCATTTT. This gives the protein CASSYSGSSQPQHF.

V gene TRBV7-3 combines with J gene TRBJ2-3, with 7 bases matching TRBD1. CDR1 SGHTA and CDR2 FQGTGA come from the germline V gene. The CDR3 has 14 residues. The V and J ends lost 5 bases and 4 bases, in that order; junction bases with no gene match: 6. The CDR3 loop is CASSETGNSDTQYF. The DNA of the CDR3 is TGTGCCAGCAGCGAGACAGGGAACTCAGATACGCAGTATTTT.

V usage is TRBV4-2 and J usage is TRBJ1-5; D unresolved. In germline, CDR1 is LGHNA, CDR2 YNFKEQ. The CDR3 covers 17 residues. V lost 0 bases and J lost 6, with 18 bases in between. As DNA, the CDR3 is TGTGCCAGCAGCCAAGATCGGAGCTCGTCTTATCGTCAGCCCCAGCATTTT. Its translation is CASSQDRSSSYRQPQHF.

The rearrangement joins TRBV5-4 to TRBJ2-1; 8 bases fit TRBD1. This CDR3 region has 15 residues. Unmatched junction bases numbered 6, after V lost 3 bases and J lost 4 bases. Germline V lookup: CDR1 SGHNT, CDR2 YYREEE (reference sequence). The CDR3 region has the DNA TGTGCCAGCAGCTCGCCGGGACAGGTATACAATGAGCAGTTCTTC. As protein: CASSSPGQVYNEQFF.

This clone came up once. The genes are TRBV10-2 and TRBJ2-3, with 7 bases lining up with TRBD2. Germline assignment: CDR1 WSHSY and CDR2 SAAADI. CDR3 size: 13 residues. The junction had 7 bases not matched to a gene; V was cut back by 7 bases and J by 6 bases. In DNA, the CDR3 is TGCGCCAGCAAAGCGGGGCGGGGGGATACGCAGTATTTT. It encodes CASKAGRGDTQYF.

This chain uses TRBV7-3 with TRBJ1-3; D is unresolved. The CDR3 sequence is 13 residues long. CDR1 is SGHTA, CDR2 FQGTGA, per germline. V lost 4 bases, J lost 1 base, and 5 bases lay in between. The CDR3 DNA reads as TGTGCCAGCAGCTCAGGTTCTGGAAACACCATATATTTT. It encodes CASSSGSGNTIYF.

There are a few counts of this clone. The genes are TRBV3-1 (or the pseudogene TRBV3-2) and TRBJ1-1, with D perhaps TRBD1 (6 bases). The V end was cut by 1 base, the J end by 5 bases, with 11 bases between. Germline CDR1 reads LGHDT; CDR2 reads YNNKEL (reference sequence). This CDR3 contains 14 residues. CDR3 in DNA: TGTGCCAGCAGCCAAGTCAGGGGTAGGACTGAAGCTTTCTTT. This codes for CASSQVRGRTEAFF.